These T cell receptor beta chains were read from a single sample in a study of T cells in tuberculosis. TCRdb's copy holds only in-frame clones and misses some; the assay was immunoSEQ multiplex PCR. The top ten hold roughly 6.6% of the sample, which has about 30,000 clones, about 91% seen once. The starting material was PBMCs, obtained at tuberculosis diagnosis. The receptors come from an adult with tuberculosis. Each CDR3 is given with its conserved first and last residue. The order of the fields is V gene, clone size, D gene, J gene, CDR3 protein, CDR3 DNA. A D gene is named only where the DNA matches it firmly. Some rows mark clone size as missing; the rest say once, few, many or name a class of expanded clone.

>TRBV28|NA|NA|TRBJ1-1
CASSRPRNTNTEAFF
TGTGCCAGCAGTCGCCCGAGGAACACGAACACTGAAGCTTTCTTT
>TRBV27|NA|TRBD2|TRBJ2-5
CASSLRVAGGWETQYF
TGTGCCAGCAGTTTACGGGTGGCGGGAGGGTGGGAGACCCAGTACTTC
>TRBV2|NA|TRBD1|TRBJ1-1
CASSPRTGGNTEAFF
TGTGCCAGCTCTCCGAGGACAGGGGGGAACACTGAAGCTTTCTTT
>TRBV28|once|TRBD1|TRBJ2-7
CASSSGQSYEQYF
TGTGCCAGCAGTTCGGGACAGTCCTACGAGCAGTACTTC
>TRBV9|NA|NA|TRBJ2-1
CASSVMGLNEQFF
TGTGCCAGCAGCGTGATGGGACTCAATGAGCAGTTCTTC
>TRBV5-1|NA|NA|TRBJ1-4
CASSERGFVNEKLFF
TGCGCCAGCAGCGAACGGGGGTTCGTTAATGAAAAACTGTTTTTT
>TRBV2|NA|TRBD1|TRBJ1-2
CASSELEGANGYTF
TGTGCCAGCAGTGAATTGGAGGGGGCAAATGGCTACACCTTC
>TRBV4-1|once|NA|TRBJ1-6
CASSQEPPDSDYNSPLHF
TGCGCCAGCAGCCAAGAACCCCCCGACAGCGATTATAATTCACCCCTCCACTTT
>TRBV27|NA|TRBD1|TRBJ2-7
CASSFPGGEQYF
TGTGCCAGCAGTTTCCCAGGGGGCGAGCAGTACTTC
>TRBV6-1|NA|TRBD1|TRBJ2-7
CASRIRDRGSYEQYF
TGTGCCAGCAGGATCCGGGACAGAGGCTCCTACGAGCAGTACTTC
>TRBV9|NA|TRBD2|TRBJ2-7
CASSLAGGGEQYF
TGTGCCAGCAGCCTAGCGGGAGGAGGCGAGCAGTACTTC
>TRBV10-3|NA|NA|TRBJ2-1
CAISGGLKRSYNEQFF
TGTGCCATCAGTGGGGGACTGAAGCGGAGCTACAATGAGCAGTTCTTC
>TRBV4-1|NA|NA|TRBJ1-3
CASSQASTVTISGSGNTIYF
TGCGCCAGCAGCCAAGCCTCGACAGTCACTATCTCGGGTTCTGGAAACACCATATATTTT
>TRBV5-6|NA|NA|TRBJ1-3
CASSLVSSRISGNTIYF
TGTGCCAGCAGCTTGGTATCCTCGCGGATCTCTGGAAACACCATATATTTT
>TRBV11-2|NA|NA|TRBJ1-1
CASRPRTRTNTEAFF
TGTGCCAGCAGACCCCGGACACGTACGAACACTGAAGCTTTCTTT
>TRBV10-3|once|TRBD2|TRBJ2-5
CAIRGGLVETQYF
TGTGCCATCAGGGGGGGACTAGTGGAGACCCAGTACTTC
>TRBV6-4|few|TRBD1|TRBJ1-2
CASRGQGAWGYTF
TGTGCCAGCAGAGGGCAGGGGGCGTGGGGCTACACCTTC
>TRBV7-3|NA|TRBD1|TRBJ1-2
CASSRDRQGADGYTF
TGTGCCAGCAGTCGTGATAGACAGGGGGCGGATGGCTACACCTTC
>TRBV5-1|once|TRBD1|TRBJ2-7
CASSLVGTGSHEQYF
TGCGCCAGCAGCTTGGTTGGGACAGGGAGCCACGAGCAGTACTTC
>TRBV15|NA|NA|TRBJ2-5
CATSRVPGAKETQYF
TGTGCCACCAGCAGAGTCCCAGGGGCGAAGGAGACCCAGTACTTC
>TRBV5-4|few|NA|TRBJ2-5
CASSLPSGETQYF
TGTGCCAGCAGCTTGCCCAGCGGAGAGACCCAGTACTTC
>TRBV7-9|NA|NA|TRBJ2-1
CASSIWAALGNEQFF
TGTGCCAGCAGCATCTGGGCCGCGCTGGGCAATGAGCAGTTCTTC
>TRBV11-2|NA|TRBD1|TRBJ2-3
CASSFSGGVTDTQYF
TGTGCCAGCAGCTTTTCAGGGGGCGTCACAGATACGCAGTATTTT
>TRBV15|NA|NA|TRBJ2-1
CATSSYNEQFF
TGTGCCACCAGCTCGTACAATGAGCAGTTCTTC
>TRBV6-5|NA|TRBD1|TRBJ1-2
CASSYSGQGAGGYTF
TGTGCCAGCAGTTACTCGGGGCAGGGGGCTGGTGGCTACACCTTC
>TRBV10-2|NA|NA|TRBJ1-3
CASSDRGGNTIYF
TGCGCCAGCAGTGACAGGGGTGGAAACACCATATATTTT
>TRBV5-8|NA|NA|TRBJ1-5
CASSLVEGSRNQPQHF
TGTGCCAGCAGCTTGGTAGAGGGATCTCGCAATCAGCCCCAGCATTTT
>TRBV29-1|once|NA|TRBJ1-1
CSVEAQLNTEAFF
TGCAGCGTTGAGGCACAGCTGAACACTGAAGCTTTCTTT
>TRBV2|NA|NA|TRBJ2-7
CASSEATETYEQYF
TGTGCCAGCAGTGAAGCAACGGAGACCTACGAGCAGTACTTC
>TRBV5-6|NA|TRBD1|TRBJ2-3
CASSLAYDRGDTQYF
TGTGCCAGCAGCTTGGCCTACGACAGGGGAGATACGCAGTATTTT
>TRBV2|once|NA|TRBJ1-1
CASSVLTAGGTEAFF
TGTGCCAGCAGTGTTTTGACCGCCGGGGGCACTGAAGCTTTCTTT
>TRBV4-3|once|NA|TRBJ2-2
CASSQDGGGFNTGELFF
TGCGCCAGCAGCCAAGATGGAGGGGGCTTCAACACCGGGGAGCTGTTTTTT
>TRBV12-5|NA|NA|TRBJ2-6
CASGEHIGQSRANVLTF
TGTGCTAGTGGTGAACACATAGGACAAAGTCGGGCCAACGTCCTGACTTTC
>TRBV9|NA|NA|TRBJ2-2
CASSVGGSTGELFF
TGTGCCAGCAGCGTAGGGGGCAGCACCGGGGAGCTGTTTTTT
>TRBV4-1|NA|NA|TRBJ2-7
CASSQQQGVQDEQYF
TGCGCCAGCAGCCAACAACAGGGTGTCCAGGACGAGCAGTACTTC
>TRBV12-5|NA|NA|TRBJ2-7
CASGLVVDSNYEQYF
TGTGCTAGTGGTTTGGTAGTAGACAGTAACTACGAGCAGTACTTC
>TRBV9|NA|TRBD2|TRBJ2-1
CASSVFTGGHNEQFF
TGTGCCAGCAGCGTTTTCACGGGGGGGCATAATGAGCAGTTCTTC
>TRBV6-1|NA|NA|TRBJ2-6
CATYDWVLTF
TGTGCCACCTATGATTGGGTCCTGACTTTC
>TRBV15|NA|TRBD2|TRBJ2-7
CATSRGGGDYYEQYF
TGTGCCACCAGCAGAGGCGGGGGAGATTACTACGAGCAGTACTTC
>TRBV11-1|NA|TRBD2|TRBJ2-7
CASRRGGSYEQYF
TGTGCCAGCAGACGCGGGGGGTCCTACGAGCAGTACTTC
>TRBV6-9|NA|NA|TRBJ2-2
CASSYLYGNTGELFF
TGTGCCAGCAGTTACCTTTACGGGAACACCGGGGAGCTGTTTTTT
>TRBV12-5|NA|TRBD2|TRBJ2-3
CASGWREITDTQYF
TGTGCTAGTGGGTGGCGGGAGATTACAGATACGCAGTATTTT